This record looks at one T cell receptor beta chain sequence and its context. Naive CD8 isolation took CD45RO-negative cells positively selected for CCR7 and excluded terminally differentiated effector memory CD45RA+ cells. The CDR3 spans 22 residues. V lost 1 base and J lost 6; bases outside the gene matches: 24. Germline V gene sequence: CDR1 LNHNV, CDR2 YYDKDF (reference sequence). This record comes from a study of shared clonotypes between healthy human individuals. This table comes from immunoSEQ multiplex PCR, and its TCRdb copy is limited to in-frame clones, with some not included. The sample gives just over 2,000,000 clones, about 95% of which show up once; roughly 1.1% is in the top ten.

Sequenced input: naive CD8+ T cells sorted from blood. The rearrangement joins TRBV15 to TRBJ1-2; 12 nucleotides match TRBD1. This TCR derives from a man aged 18-30 years in good health. The CDR3 reads CATSRVTPGLVNQGQGADGYTF. The CDR3 DNA reads as TGTGCCACCAGCAGAGTGACCCCCGGGCTTGTCAACCAGGGACAGGGGGCGGATGGCTACACCTTC.